Each of the 17 T cell receptor beta chains below was sequenced from the same sample in a study of blood T cell repertoires in COVID-19. Measured with immunoSEQ multiplex PCR; TCRdb has only the in-frame clones, and not every one. The repertoire holds approximately 90,000 clones, 65% to 90% seen once, with around 4.1% in the top ten. The sequenced sample was peripheral blood. These TCRs come from a man between 60 and 75 years old with acute or convalescent COVID-19.

This clone was recorded only once. The chain links TRBV6-5 to TRBJ2-7, with 13 bases matching TRBD2. This CDR3 is built from 15 residues. V lost 5 bases and J lost 3; bases outside the gene matches: 4. The germline CDR1 and CDR2 sequences are MNHEY and SVGAGI. For the CDR3, the DNA is TGTGCCAGCAGTCGGACTAGCGGGAGTCTCTACGAGCAGTACTTC. This codes for CASSRTSGSLYEQYF.

V gene TRBV5-8 combines with J gene TRBJ2-3; 12 bases map to TRBD2. After removal of 0 bases from V and 5 bases from J, the junction contained 4 bases not matched to a gene. The CDR3 contains 16 residues. The germline gives CDR1 SGHTS, CDR2 YDEGEE. The CDR3 nucleotides are TGTGCCAGCAGCTTGGTGCTAGCGGGGGGGCGAGATACGCAGTATTTT. It codes for CASSLVLAGGRDTQYF.

The chain carries TRBV13 and TRBJ2-7; a weak D match, TRBD1 (6 bases). The CDR3 is 12 residues long. Trimming stripped 4 bases from V and 7 bases from J, with 11 bases between. The germline gives CDR1 PRHDT, CDR2 FYEKMQ (reference sequence). CDR3 sequence: CASSSQGREQYF. DNA for the CDR3: TGTGCCAGCAGCTCTCAGGGGAGAGAGCAGTACTTC.

This chain connects TRBV7-2 to TRBJ2-5; 7 bases are a match to TRBD1. Germline trimming cut 1 base from V and 5 bases from J; bases unmatched to any gene: 10. This CDR3 is built from 16 residues. Germline CDR1 is SGHTA and CDR2 is FQGNSA. The CDR3 loop reads CASSLVGGVTTETQYF. CDR3 in DNA: TGTGCCAGCAGCTTAGTAGGGGGCGTCACCACCGAGACCCAGTACTTC.

The chain recombines TRBV19 with TRBJ2-3; D ambiguous. CDR3 length: 14 amino acids. V lost 7 bases and J lost 0, with 11 bases in between. From germline, CDR1 is LNHDA and CDR2 SQIVND (reference sequence). In nucleotides, the CDR3 is TGTGCCAGTACAAAAGGAGCTAGCACAGATACGCAGTATTTT. It encodes CASTKGASTDTQYF.

The chain recombines TRBV7-3 with TRBJ2-5, with TRBD1 matching 9 bases. Germline V gene lookup returns CDR1 SGHTA and CDR2 FQGTGA. The CDR3 has 19 amino acids. With V trimmed by 2 bases and J by 2 bases, 15 bases remained unmatched. This chain's CDR3 is CASSLERDRAVWVQETQYF. The CDR3 coding sequence is TGTGCCAGCAGCTTAGAAAGGGACAGGGCTGTGTGGGTGCAAGAGACCCAGTACTTC.

The CDR3 protein is CASRERGKYQETQYF. The CDR3 DNA sequence: TGTGCCAGTAGGGAGCGGGGGAAGTACCAAGAGACCCAGTACTTC. This chain joins TRBV19 and TRBJ2-5, with TRBD2 matching 8 bases. V was pared by 6 bases and J by 0 bases, with 6 bases of the junction left unmatched. The CDR3 covers 15 residues. Germline CDR1 is LNHDA and CDR2 is SQIVND (reference sequence).

This chain links TRBV30 with TRBJ1-1, with 7 positions matching TRBD1. Trimming took 4 bases from V and 10 from J; bases not matched to a gene: 9. CDR1 is GTSNPN and CDR2 is SVGIG in the germline V gene (reference sequence). The length of the CDR3 is 12 residues. CDR3 residues: CAWKGGAGGAFF. For the CDR3, the DNA is TGTGCCTGGAAAGGGGGCGCCGGAGGAGCTTTCTTT. The full variable domain, rest sourced from reference TRBV30 and TRBJ1-1, is SQTIHQWPATLVQPVGSPLSLECTVEGTSNPNLYWYRQAAGRGLQLLFYSVGIGQISSEVPQNLSASRPQDRQFILSSKKLLLSDSGFYLCAWKGGAGGAFFGQGTRLTVV.

The chain joins TRBV3-1 (or the pseudogene TRBV3-2) to TRBJ1-3; TRBD1 agrees at 7 bases. The V and J ends lost 5 bases and 6 bases, in that order; junction bases with no gene match: 10. Germline loops: CDR1 LGHDT, CDR2 YNNKEL (reference sequence). CDR3 size: 15 residues. The chain's CDR3 is CASSYNTGTANTIYF. DNA of the CDR3: TGTGCCAGCAGCTATAACACCGGGACAGCAAACACCATATATTTT.

The chain combines TRBV7-3 with TRBJ2-2, with 10 bases aligning to TRBD1. J gave up 3 bases and V 3 bases, and 4 bases lay outside the gene matches. This CDR3 has 16 residues. CDR1 is SGHTA, CDR2 FQGTGA, per germline. In DNA, the CDR3 is TGTGCCAGCAGCTTTGACAGGGGGCACTACACCGGGGAGCTGTTTTTT. As protein: CASSFDRGHYTGELFF.

The chain joins TRBV11-2 to TRBJ2-7; possibly TRBD1 for D (5 bases). Germline assignment: CDR1 SGHAT and CDR2 FQNNGV. The CDR3 is 12 residues long. Trimming shortened V by 1 base and J by 7 bases, and 8 bases separated the two germline ends. CDR3: CASSLGQLEQYF. The CDR3 coding sequence is TGTGCCAGCAGCTTAGGACAGCTAGAGCAGTACTTC.

The V and J genes are TRBV4-1 and TRBJ1-2; D is perhaps TRBD1 (5 bases). This CDR3 is built from 14 residues. Germline values: CDR1 MGHRA, CDR2 YSYEKL. V was trimmed by 1 base and J by 6 bases, leaving 12 bases between them. CDR3 sequence (DNA): TGCGCCAGCAGCCAAGTTAGGGGCGCGGATGGCTACACCTTC. Translating gives CASSQVRGADGYTF.

The chain employs TRBV5-4 and TRBJ1-3; 12 nucleotides line up with TRBD1. Germline trimming cut 4 bases from V and 2 bases from J; bases unmatched to any gene: 4. The CDR3 has 16 amino acids. CDR1 is SGHNT and CDR2 is YYREEE in the germline V gene (reference sequence). The CDR3 here is CASSRDRGPPGNTIYF. The DNA for the CDR3 is TGTGCCAGCAGCAGGGACAGGGGGCCGCCTGGAAACACCATATATTTT.

The rearrangement links TRBV6-5 to TRBJ1-1; 7 bases match TRBD1. The CDR3 extends over 14 amino acids. The junction had 8 bases not matched to a gene; V was cut back by 5 bases and J by 5 bases. Per the germline V gene, CDR1 is MNHEY and CDR2 is SVGAGI. The CDR3 spells CASSPGGIETEAFF. The DNA for the CDR3 is TGTGCCAGCAGTCCAGGGGGAATTGAAACTGAAGCTTTCTTT.

This clone was counted a few times. The rearrangement uses TRBV4-1 and TRBJ2-7; TRBD1 agrees at 7 bases. CDR1 MGHRA and CDR2 YSYEKL come from the germline V gene. With V trimmed by 3 bases and J by 6 bases, 14 bases remained unmatched. This CDR3 has 16 amino acids. The CDR3 sequence is CASSQQPKGQGVEQYF. The CDR3 DNA sequence: TGCGCCAGCAGCCAGCAGCCAAAGGGGCAGGGGGTCGAGCAGTACTTC.

This clone has more than one count but fewer than ten. The V gene is TRBV28, the J gene TRBJ1-5, with a tentative D call TRBD1 (5 bases). CDR1 and CDR2 (germline): MDHEN, SYDVKM. The V and J ends lost 7 bases and 6 bases respectively, with 16 bases between them. There are 14 residues in the CDR3. The CDR3 sequence: CASKLGGGGQPQHF. DNA of the CDR3: TGTGCCAGCAAGCTTGGGGGGGGAGGTCAGCCCCAGCATTTT. Full variable domain (rest looked up from reference TRBV28 and TRBJ1-5): DVKVTQSSRYLVKRTGEKVFLECVQDMDHENMFWYRQDPGLGLRLIYFSYDVKMKEKGDIPEGYSVSREKKERFSLILESASTNQTSMYLCASKLGGGGQPQHFGDGTRLSIL.

The chain carries TRBV19 and TRBJ2-7; 9 bases align to TRBD1. Germline CDR1 LNHDA, CDR2 SQIVND (reference sequence). This CDR3 contains 14 residues. V shed 2 bases and J 5 bases; nucleotides not matched to a gene: 4. CDR3 loop: CASSIRQGGHEQYF. Written as DNA, the CDR3 is TGTGCCAGTAGTATACGACAGGGGGGACACGAGCAGTACTTC.